The sequence of this T cell receptor (beta chain) was determined in a study of blood T cell repertoires in COVID-19. The CDR3 contains 15 residues. The V and J ends lost 5 bases and 2 bases, in that order; junction bases with no gene match: 4. CDR1 is SGHTA and CDR2 is FQGTGA in the germline V gene. In the study's own analysis: Nucleated cell counts were estimated from reference gene primer amplification. TCRdb's table, derived via immunoSEQ multiplex PCR, lists solely in-frame clones and lacks some. That table gives V, J and clone size, and the DNA gave D and trimming. Of tens of thousands of clones in the sample, around 90% were seen once.

This TCR came from a human donor in a cohort sampled during active COVID-19. Sequencing was carried out using peripheral blood. The V and J genes are TRBV7-3 and TRBJ1-3; 9 bases agree with TRBD1. DNA of the CDR3: TGTGCCAGCAGCATCACAGGGGGCGCTGGAAACACCATATATTTT. Translated: CASSITGGAGNTIYF. The complete variable domain, with remaining parts taken from reference TRBV7-3 and TRBJ1-3, reads GAGVSQTPSNKVTEKGKYVELRCDPISGHTALYWYRQSLGQGPEFLIYFQGTGAADDSGLPNDRFFAVRPEGSVSTLKIQRTERGDSAVYLCASSITGGAGNTIYFGEGSWLTVV.